The rows below give T cell receptor beta chains drawn from one sample of a study of T cells in Graves' hyperthyroidism and ophthalmopathy. TCRdb fed the multiplex PCR reads into MiXCR, producing one record per CDR3 protein. This repertoire shows 700,000 to 950,000 distinct CDR3 sequences, over 35% found once; its top ten account for around a third. Source material: blood. All receptors derive from a woman aged 35 to 49 with Graves' hyperthyroidism. CDR3s leave out the opening cysteine and the closing phenylalanine or tryptophan. Part of the rows lack a size; the others show once, few, many or a class for expanded clones.

J: TRBJ2-7
size: -
V: TRBV7-9
CDR3: ASSLFSTTYELY

J: TRBJ2-7
size: -
V: TRBV4-3
CDR3: ASGQVQGGVNEQY

J: TRBJ2-1
size: -
V: TRBV10-3
CDR3: AIRETGRDNEQF

J: TRBJ1-4
size: -
V: TRBV2
CDR3: ASSASSQAEGEKLF

J: TRBJ1-5
size: many
V: TRBV7-6
CDR3: ASSAYRGDQPQH

J: TRBJ1-1
size: once
V: TRBV29-1
CDR3: SVDTLNTEAF

J: TRBJ2-5
size: -
V: TRBV7-9
CDR3: ASSLDSAGGETQY

J: TRBJ1-2
size: once
V: TRBV24-1
CDR3: ATSDLGAHYGYT

J: TRBJ2-6
size: many
V: TRBV9
CDR3: ASNQDRVGANVLT

J: TRBJ2-7
size: -
V: TRBV7-2
CDR3: ASSLFGGSSYEQY

J: TRBJ2-7
size: -
V: TRBV7-8
CDR3: ASSPNWGASRDEQY

J: TRBJ2-3
size: -
V: TRBV25-1
CDR3: ASSRGQTMSTDTQY

J: TRBJ1-1
size: many
V: TRBV7-9
CDR3: ASSSYRDRDTEAF

J: TRBJ1-6
size: few
V: TRBV7-2
CDR3: ASSSTRALNSPLH

J: TRBJ1-2
size: many
V: TRBV5-4
CDR3: ASSGWNSHT

J: TRBJ2-2
size: many
V: TRBV7-6
CDR3: ASSLGGQGTNTGELF

J: TRBJ2-2
size: once
V: TRBV7-9
CDR3: ASSPGWGNTGELF

J: TRBJ1-2
size: many
V: TRBV29-1
CDR3: IADSNYGYT

J: TRBJ1-1
size: few
V: TRBV7-9
CDR3: ASSPVGTGTEAF